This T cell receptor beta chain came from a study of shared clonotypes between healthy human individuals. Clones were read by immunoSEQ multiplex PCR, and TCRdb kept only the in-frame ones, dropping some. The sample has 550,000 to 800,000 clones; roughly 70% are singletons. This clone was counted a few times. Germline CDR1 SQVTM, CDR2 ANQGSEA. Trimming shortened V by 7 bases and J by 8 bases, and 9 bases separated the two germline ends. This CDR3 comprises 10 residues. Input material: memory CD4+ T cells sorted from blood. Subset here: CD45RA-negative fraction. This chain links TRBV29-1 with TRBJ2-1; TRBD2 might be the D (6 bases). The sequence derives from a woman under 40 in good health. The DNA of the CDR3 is TGCAGCGGGGGCGGGGATGAGCAGTTCTTC. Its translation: CSGGGDEQFF.